These T cell receptor beta chains were read from a single sample in a study of beta chain features in type 1 diabetes. Produced via immunoSEQ multiplex PCR; TCRdb's table is partial and in-frame only. Among 900,000 or so clones listed, under 20% were seen once. Input material: naive CD4+ T cells from blood. The receptors shown here come from a woman between 18 and 29 years old in good health. Both conserved end residues are part of each CDR3. Fields, in order: CDR3 protein, CDR3 DNA, clone size, V gene, J gene, D gene. A D gene is named only where the DNA matches it firmly. Size tells how often a clone was seen (once, few, many) or the class of an expanded clone, and some rows leave it out.

CDR3 protein: CSAREKGEQYF
CDR3 DNA: TGCAGTGCTAGAGAAAAGGGAGAGCAGTACTTC
clone size: few
V gene: TRBV20-1
J gene: TRBJ2-7
D gene: NA

CDR3 protein: CASRVSGGYPDTQYF
CDR3 DNA: TGTGCCAGCAGGGTCTCAGGGGGTTACCCAGATACGCAGTATTTT
clone size: NA
V gene: TRBV5-4
J gene: TRBJ2-3
D gene: TRBD1

CDR3 protein: CASSFRGHGTEAFF
CDR3 DNA: TGTGCCAGCAGCTTCCGGGGGCATGGTACTGAAGCTTTCTTT
clone size: few
V gene: TRBV5-6
J gene: TRBJ1-1
D gene: NA

CDR3 protein: CASSQDPSLGTGHNEQFF
CDR3 DNA: TGTGCCAGCAGCCAAGATCCTTCCCTCGGGACCGGCCACAATGAGCAGTTCTTC
clone size: NA
V gene: TRBV4-2
J gene: TRBJ2-1
D gene: NA

CDR3 protein: CASSEARTNTGELFF
CDR3 DNA: TGTGCCAGCAGTGAAGCCAGGACGAACACCGGGGAGCTGTTTTTT
clone size: few
V gene: TRBV2
J gene: TRBJ2-2
D gene: NA

CDR3 protein: CASSLGSAGRNEQYF
CDR3 DNA: TGTGCCAGCAGTTTAGGCAGCGCGGGCAGGAACGAGCAGTACTTC
clone size: NA
V gene: TRBV28
J gene: TRBJ2-7
D gene: NA

CDR3 protein: CASSIRPTSGKYNEQFF
CDR3 DNA: TGTGCCAGTAGTATTCGTCCGACTAGCGGGAAATACAATGAGCAGTTCTTC
clone size: few
V gene: TRBV19
J gene: TRBJ2-1
D gene: TRBD2

CDR3 protein: CASSRAGTSGMDEQFF
CDR3 DNA: TGCGCCAGCAGCCGGGCCGGGACTAGCGGGATGGATGAGCAGTTCTTC
clone size: few
V gene: TRBV5-1
J gene: TRBJ2-1
D gene: TRBD2

CDR3 protein: CASSPDYHEQFF
CDR3 DNA: TGTGCCAGCAGCCCTGACTACCATGAGCAGTTCTTC
clone size: NA
V gene: TRBV4-2
J gene: TRBJ2-1
D gene: NA

CDR3 protein: CASSLQVWGNEQFF
CDR3 DNA: TGTGCCAGCAGCTTGCAGGTATGGGGCAATGAGCAGTTCTTC
clone size: few
V gene: TRBV5-6
J gene: TRBJ2-1
D gene: NA

CDR3 protein: CASSIDKGWQPQHF
CDR3 DNA: TGTGCCAGTAGTATAGATAAGGGTTGGCAGCCCCAGCATTTT
clone size: few
V gene: TRBV19
J gene: TRBJ1-5
D gene: NA

CDR3 protein: CASKVEASSAYNEQFF
CDR3 DNA: TGTGCCAGCAAAGTGGAGGCTAGTAGTGCCTACAATGAGCAGTTCTTC
clone size: few
V gene: TRBV2
J gene: TRBJ2-1
D gene: NA

CDR3 protein: CASSSESTGNSNQPQHF
CDR3 DNA: TGTGCCAGCAGTTCCGAATCGACAGGGAATAGCAATCAGCCCCAGCATTTT
clone size: NA
V gene: TRBV28
J gene: TRBJ1-5
D gene: TRBD1

CDR3 protein: CASIFGTSTDTQYF
CDR3 DNA: TGTGCCAGCATTTTCGGGACTAGTACAGATACGCAGTATTTT
clone size: NA
V gene: TRBV6-1
J gene: TRBJ2-3
D gene: TRBD2

CDR3 protein: CASRDRYEQYF
CDR3 DNA: TGTGCCAGCCGGGACCGATACGAGCAGTACTTC
clone size: few
V gene: TRBV28
J gene: TRBJ2-7
D gene: NA

CDR3 protein: CASSGTGEETQYF
CDR3 DNA: TGTGCCAGCAGCGGGACAGGGGAAGAGACCCAGTACTTC
clone size: NA
V gene: TRBV2
J gene: TRBJ2-5
D gene: TRBD1

CDR3 protein: CASKRPGTSGRNEQFF
CDR3 DNA: TGTGCCAGCAAGAGACCCGGGACTAGCGGGAGAAATGAGCAGTTCTTC
clone size: NA
V gene: TRBV27
J gene: TRBJ2-1
D gene: TRBD2

CDR3 protein: CASTRDNYEQYF
CDR3 DNA: TGTGCCAGCACCCGCGACAACTACGAGCAGTACTTC
clone size: few
V gene: TRBV28
J gene: TRBJ2-7
D gene: NA

CDR3 protein: CASRRPLGETQYF
CDR3 DNA: TGTGCCAGCAGGAGGCCCCTAGGAGAGACCCAGTACTTC
clone size: NA
V gene: TRBV2
J gene: TRBJ2-5
D gene: NA